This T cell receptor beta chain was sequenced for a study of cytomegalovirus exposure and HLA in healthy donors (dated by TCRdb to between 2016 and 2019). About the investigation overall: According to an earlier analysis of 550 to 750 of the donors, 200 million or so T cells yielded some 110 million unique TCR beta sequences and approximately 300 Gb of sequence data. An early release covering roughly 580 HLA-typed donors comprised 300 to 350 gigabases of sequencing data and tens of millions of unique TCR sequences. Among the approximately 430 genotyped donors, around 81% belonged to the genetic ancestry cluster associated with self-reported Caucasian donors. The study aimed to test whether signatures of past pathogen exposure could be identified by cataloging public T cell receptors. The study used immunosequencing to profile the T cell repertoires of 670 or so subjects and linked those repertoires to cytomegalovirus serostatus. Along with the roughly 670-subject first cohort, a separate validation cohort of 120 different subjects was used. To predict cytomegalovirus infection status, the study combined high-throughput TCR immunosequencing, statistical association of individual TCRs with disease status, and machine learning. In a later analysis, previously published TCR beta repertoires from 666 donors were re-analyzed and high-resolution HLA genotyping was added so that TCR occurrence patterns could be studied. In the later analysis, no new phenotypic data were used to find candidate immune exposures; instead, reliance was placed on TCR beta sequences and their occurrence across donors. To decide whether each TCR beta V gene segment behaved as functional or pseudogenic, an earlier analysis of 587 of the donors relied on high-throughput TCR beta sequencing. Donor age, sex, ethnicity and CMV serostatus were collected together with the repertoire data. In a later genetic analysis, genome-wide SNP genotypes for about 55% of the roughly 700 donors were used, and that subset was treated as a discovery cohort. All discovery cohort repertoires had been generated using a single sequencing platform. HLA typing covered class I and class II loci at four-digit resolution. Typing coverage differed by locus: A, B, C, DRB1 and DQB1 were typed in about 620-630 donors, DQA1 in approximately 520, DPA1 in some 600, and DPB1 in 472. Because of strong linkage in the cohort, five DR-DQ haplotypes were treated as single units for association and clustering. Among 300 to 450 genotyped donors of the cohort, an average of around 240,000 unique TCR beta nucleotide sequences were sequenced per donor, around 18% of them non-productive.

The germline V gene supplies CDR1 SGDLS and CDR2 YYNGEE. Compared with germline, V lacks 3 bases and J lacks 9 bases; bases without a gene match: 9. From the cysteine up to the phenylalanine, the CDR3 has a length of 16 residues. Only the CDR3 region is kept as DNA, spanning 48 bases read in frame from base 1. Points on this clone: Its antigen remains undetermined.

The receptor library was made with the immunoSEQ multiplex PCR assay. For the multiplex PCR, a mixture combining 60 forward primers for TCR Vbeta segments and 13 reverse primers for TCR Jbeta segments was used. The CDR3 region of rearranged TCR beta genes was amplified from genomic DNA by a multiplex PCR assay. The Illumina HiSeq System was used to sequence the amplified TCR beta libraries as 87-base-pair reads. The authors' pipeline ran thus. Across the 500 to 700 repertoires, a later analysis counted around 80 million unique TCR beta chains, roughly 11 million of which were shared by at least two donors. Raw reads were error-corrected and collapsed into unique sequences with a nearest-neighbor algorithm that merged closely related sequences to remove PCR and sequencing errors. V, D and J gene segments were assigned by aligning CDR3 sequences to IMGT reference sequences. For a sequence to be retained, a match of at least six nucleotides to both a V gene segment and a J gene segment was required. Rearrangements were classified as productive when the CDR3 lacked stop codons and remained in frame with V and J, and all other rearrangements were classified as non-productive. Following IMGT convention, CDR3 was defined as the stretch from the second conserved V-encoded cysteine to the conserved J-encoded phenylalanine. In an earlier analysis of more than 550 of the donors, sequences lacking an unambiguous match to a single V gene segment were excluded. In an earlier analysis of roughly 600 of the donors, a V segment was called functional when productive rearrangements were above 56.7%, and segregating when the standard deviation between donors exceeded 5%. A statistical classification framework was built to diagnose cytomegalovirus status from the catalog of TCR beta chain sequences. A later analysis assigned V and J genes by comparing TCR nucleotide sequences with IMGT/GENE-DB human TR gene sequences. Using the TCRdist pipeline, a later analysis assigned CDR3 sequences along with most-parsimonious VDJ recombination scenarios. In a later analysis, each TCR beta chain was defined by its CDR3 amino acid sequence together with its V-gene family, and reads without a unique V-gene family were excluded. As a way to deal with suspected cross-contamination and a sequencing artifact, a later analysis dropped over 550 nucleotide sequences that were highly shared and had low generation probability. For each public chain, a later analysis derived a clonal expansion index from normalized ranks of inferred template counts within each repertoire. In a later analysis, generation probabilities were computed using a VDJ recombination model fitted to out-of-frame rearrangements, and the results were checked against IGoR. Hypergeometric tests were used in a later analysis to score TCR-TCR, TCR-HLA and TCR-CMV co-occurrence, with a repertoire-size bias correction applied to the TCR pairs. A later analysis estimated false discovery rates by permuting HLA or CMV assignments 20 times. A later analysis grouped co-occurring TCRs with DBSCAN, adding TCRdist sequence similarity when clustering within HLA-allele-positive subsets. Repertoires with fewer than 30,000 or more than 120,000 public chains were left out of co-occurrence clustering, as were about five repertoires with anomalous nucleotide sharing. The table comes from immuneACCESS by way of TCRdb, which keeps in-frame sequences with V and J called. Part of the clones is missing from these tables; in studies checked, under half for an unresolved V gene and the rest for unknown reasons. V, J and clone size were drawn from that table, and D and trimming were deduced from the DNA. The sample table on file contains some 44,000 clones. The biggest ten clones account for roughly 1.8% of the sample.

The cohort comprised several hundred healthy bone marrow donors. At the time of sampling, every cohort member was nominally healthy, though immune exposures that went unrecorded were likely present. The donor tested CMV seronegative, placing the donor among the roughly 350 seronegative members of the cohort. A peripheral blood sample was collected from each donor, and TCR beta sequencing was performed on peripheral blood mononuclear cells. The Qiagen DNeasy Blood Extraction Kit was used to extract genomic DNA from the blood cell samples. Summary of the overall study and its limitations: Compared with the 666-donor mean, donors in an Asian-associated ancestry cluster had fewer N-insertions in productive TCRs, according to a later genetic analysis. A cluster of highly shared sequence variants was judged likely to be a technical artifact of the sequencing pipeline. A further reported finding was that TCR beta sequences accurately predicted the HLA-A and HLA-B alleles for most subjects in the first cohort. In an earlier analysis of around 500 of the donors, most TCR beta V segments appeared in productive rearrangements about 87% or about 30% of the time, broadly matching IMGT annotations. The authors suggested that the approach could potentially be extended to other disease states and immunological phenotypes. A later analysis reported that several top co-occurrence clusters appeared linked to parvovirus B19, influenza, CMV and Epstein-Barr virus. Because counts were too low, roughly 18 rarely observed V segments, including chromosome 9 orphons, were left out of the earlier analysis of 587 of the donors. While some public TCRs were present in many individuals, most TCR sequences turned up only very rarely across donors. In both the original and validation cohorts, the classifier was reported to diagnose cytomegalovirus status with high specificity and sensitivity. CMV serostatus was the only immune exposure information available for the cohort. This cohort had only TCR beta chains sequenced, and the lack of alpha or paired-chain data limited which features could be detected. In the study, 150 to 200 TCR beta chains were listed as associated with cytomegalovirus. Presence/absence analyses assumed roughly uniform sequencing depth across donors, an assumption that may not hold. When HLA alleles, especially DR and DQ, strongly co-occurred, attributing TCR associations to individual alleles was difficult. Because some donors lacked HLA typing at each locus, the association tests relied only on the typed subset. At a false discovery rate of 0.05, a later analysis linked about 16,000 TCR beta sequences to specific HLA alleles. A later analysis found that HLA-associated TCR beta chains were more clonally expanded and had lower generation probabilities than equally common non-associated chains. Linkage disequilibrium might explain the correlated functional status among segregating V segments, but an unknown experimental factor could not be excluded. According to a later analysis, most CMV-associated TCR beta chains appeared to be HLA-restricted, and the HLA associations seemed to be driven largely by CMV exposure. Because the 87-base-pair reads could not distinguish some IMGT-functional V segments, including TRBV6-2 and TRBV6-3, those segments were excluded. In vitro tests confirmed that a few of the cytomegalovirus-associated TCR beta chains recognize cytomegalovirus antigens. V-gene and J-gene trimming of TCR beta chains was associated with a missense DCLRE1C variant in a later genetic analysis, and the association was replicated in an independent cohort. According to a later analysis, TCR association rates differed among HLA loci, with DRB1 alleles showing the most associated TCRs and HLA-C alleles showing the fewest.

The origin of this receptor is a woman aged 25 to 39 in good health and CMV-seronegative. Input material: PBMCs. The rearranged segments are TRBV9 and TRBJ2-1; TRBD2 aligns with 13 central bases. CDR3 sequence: CASSAGGLAGAREQFF. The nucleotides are TGTGCCAGCAGCGCCGGCGGACTAGCGGGAGCTCGTGAGCAGTTCTTC.